What follows is one T cell receptor (beta chain) and its context. The germline V gene encodes CDR1 SGHRS and CDR2 YFSETQ. Trimming at V came to 4 bases and at J to 7 bases, leaving 7 bases not matched to a gene. The CDR3 runs to 14 residues. This entry comes from a study of blood T cell repertoires in COVID-19. The protocol was immunoSEQ multiplex PCR, while the TCRdb copy is restricted to in-frame clones and leaves out a portion. The table records 150,000 to 200,000 clones, roughly 82% of them present only once. The sequence derives from a woman aged 60-75 years with COVID-19, enrolled during active disease. Sequenced material: peripheral blood. This chain links TRBV5-1 with TRBJ2-1; 8 bases line up with TRBD1. CDR3: CASSPSGGRNEQFF. CDR3 coding DNA: TGCGCCAGCAGCCCTTCAGGGGGCCGGAATGAGCAGTTCTTC.